The text below deals with one TCR beta chain. The sample is drawn from a study of blood T cell repertoires in COVID-19. On the study more broadly: Sources were T cells, B-cell-depleted T cells, or PBMCs; the material itself was cDNA or gDNA.

Profiled with immunoSEQ multiplex PCR; TCRdb holds only in-frame clones, not every one. The data show some 230,000 clones, roughly 79% seen once. The source material was PBMCs or T cells enriched from blood (not recorded which). This sequence originates from a middle-aged man who had recovered from COVID-19.

The CDR3 reads CASSLTGTLQWPQHF. The DNA for the CDR3 is TGTGCCAGCAGCCTAACAGGGACCCTCCAATGGCCCCAGCATTTT. The rearrangement links TRBV7-2 to TRBJ1-5; a possible D gene is TRBD1 (6 bases). The CDR3 has 15 residues. V shed 5 bases and J shed 9 bases, with 20 bases lying between them. In germline, CDR1 is SGHTA, CDR2 FQGNSA.